This T cell receptor (beta chain) was obtained from a study of a mutant IDH1 vaccine in newly diagnosed glioma. In the study overall: Patients got their first vaccination 4-6 weeks after radiotherapy alone, or with temozolomide cycles.

This CDR3 has 13 amino acids. In germline, CDR1 is ENHRY, CDR2 SYGVKD. Deletions cut 5 bases from V and 5 bases from J, with 13 bases between. In regard to this clone: Its matching antigen is unknown.

Sequencing was performed with immunoSEQ multiplex PCR; in TCRdb, only in-frame clones are kept and a portion is missing. The data hold 50,000 or so clones, with 91% observed a single time. Time point here: week 11, during vaccination. Doses consisted of 300 ug of mutant IDH1 20-mer peptide each, paired with topical imiquimod. This TCR was sampled from a middle-aged man with glioma. V gene TRBV10-3 combines with J gene TRBJ2-7, with D tentatively TRBD1 (6 bases). Here the sequenced sample was PBMCs, taken from a glioma patient whose treatment included an IDH1 peptide vaccine. CDR3 nucleotides: TGTGCCATCAGTCAGACAGGTCAACACGAGCAGTACTTC. This codes for CAISQTGQHEQYF.